Listed here are 26 T cell receptor beta chains from one sample, sequenced in a study of cytomegalovirus exposure and HLA in healthy donors. The PCR was carried out with 60 Vbeta primers and 13 Jbeta primers. This table comes from immunoSEQ multiplex PCR, and its TCRdb copy is limited to in-frame clones, with some not included. The table lists over 150,000 clones, around 83% of them singletons, with around 1.7% in the top ten. What was sequenced was PBMCs. Receptor source: a man aged 50-59 years in good health and CMV-seronegative.

The CDR3 region has the DNA TGTGCCAGCAGCTCACCCCGGGGGGAGTACAATGAGCAGTTCTTC. It codes for CASSSPRGEYNEQFF. The chain recombines TRBV27 with TRBJ2-1; 7 nucleotides agree with TRBD2. Trimming cost V 6 bases and J 4 bases; bases outside gene matches: 9. Germline V gives CDR1 MNHEY, CDR2 SMNVEV (reference sequence). The CDR3 consists of 15 residues.

CDR3 sequence: CASSVLQGPEAFF. The CDR3 DNA follows: TGTGCCAGTAGTGTTCTACAGGGTCCTGAAGCTTTCTTT. V usage is TRBV19 and J usage is TRBJ1-1, with a tentative D call TRBD1 (6 bases). V was shortened by 5 bases and J by 6 bases, with 13 bases between the two germline ends. CDR3 length equals 13 residues. Germline values: CDR1 LNHDA, CDR2 SQIVND (reference sequence).

Of note for this clone: Different DNA sequences within this sample yield the same CDR3. The V and J genes are TRBV28 and TRBJ2-7, with D tentatively TRBD2 (5 bases). V was pared by 6 bases and J by 4 bases, with 10 bases between. Germline V CDR1 and CDR2: MDHEN, SYDVKM. The CDR3 extends over 12 amino acids. CDR3 coding DNA: TGTGCCAGCAGCCTTCTAGCTTACGAGCAGTACTTC. This sequence encodes CASSLLAYEQYF.

This clone was recorded a few times. The genes are TRBV6-5 and TRBJ1-1; 9 bases agree with TRBD1. The germline V gene encodes CDR1 MNHEY and CDR2 SVGAGI. The CDR3 is made up of 14 amino acids. J lost 4 bases, V lost 5 bases, and 5 bases had no gene match. The CDR3 coding sequence is TGTGCCAGCAGTCACAGGGGGCGGAGCACTGAAGCTTTCTTT. Its translation is CASSHRGRSTEAFF.

The CDR3 nucleotides read TGCGCCAGCAGCCAAGAACCGACGAGGACAGTTAACTATGGCTACACCTTC. Protein sequence: CASSQEPTRTVNYGYTF. This chain uses TRBV4-1 with TRBJ1-2; TRBD1 is a possible D gene (6 bases). CDR1 is MGHRA and CDR2 is YSYEKL in the germline V gene. With 0 bases removed from V and 1 base from J, the gap between germline ends came to 15 bases. CDR3 size: 17 residues.

For this clone: An end of the junction differs from the germline gene, which may be a read error. In nucleotides, the CDR3 is TGTGCTAGCAGCTTAGGACAGGGTGGAGAGCAGTACTTC. This encodes CASSLGQGGEQYF. The chain has TRBV7-7 and TRBJ2-7, with TRBD1 identical over 8 bases. Germline loops: CDR1 SSHAT, CDR2 FNYEAQ (reference sequence). The CDR3 length is 13 residues.

This clone was detected a few times. This CDR3 is CASSLGGRTNEKLFF. The CDR3 coding sequence is TGTGCCAGCAGCCTAGGGGGCAGAACTAATGAAAAACTGTTTTTT. V gene TRBV7-8 combines with J gene TRBJ1-4; the match to TRBD1 covers 7 bases. V lost 5 bases, J lost 1 base, and 4 bases stayed unmatched. In germline, CDR1 is SGHVS, CDR2 FQNEAQ. The CDR3 runs 15 residues.

This clone was detected a few times. The V gene is TRBV5-5, the J gene TRBJ2-7; 11 bases fit TRBD2. Germline CDR1 SGHKS, CDR2 YYEKEE (reference sequence). This CDR3 has 15 residues. Trimming cost V 4 bases and J 2 bases; bases outside gene matches: 5. The CDR3 sequence: CASSEGLAETYEQYF. DNA for the CDR3: TGTGCCAGCAGCGAGGGACTAGCGGAAACCTACGAGCAGTACTTC.

The rearrangement uses TRBV7-2 and TRBJ2-4, with D maybe TRBD1 (7 bases). This CDR3 contains 18 residues. The ends were cut back, 0 bases at V and 7 bases at J, with 22 bases in the middle. Germline assignment: CDR1 SGHTA and CDR2 FQGNSA. CDR3 sequence: CASSLALYGGQGENIQYF. Here the CDR3 DNA reads TGTGCCAGCAGCTTAGCGCTTTACGGAGGGCAGGGGGAGAACATTCAGTACTTC. The entire variable domain, with the rest obtained from reference TRBV7-2 and TRBJ2-4, is as follows: GAGVSQSPSNKVTEKGKDVELRCDPISGHTALYWYRQSLGQGLEFLIYFQGNSAPDKSGLPSDRFSAERTGGSVSTLTIQRTQQEDSAVYLCASSLALYGGQGENIQYFGAGTRLSVL.

V usage is TRBV21-1 and J usage is TRBJ1-1; the D segment call TRBD1 is taken from the table without a DNA check. TRBV21-1 has pseudogene status. This CDR3 comprises 13 residues. CDR3 sequence: CAAPLGQGTEAFF. In DNA form, the CDR3 reads TGTGCCGCCCCCTTGGGACAGGGAACTGAAGCTTTCTTT.

This clone was found a few times. V and J are TRBV14 and TRBJ2-5; possible D gene TRBD2, 6 bases. Trimming pared 2 bases from V and 1 base from J, leaving 14 bases between. CDR1 and CDR2 (germline): SGHDN, FVKESK. CDR3 length: 16 residues. The chain's CDR3 is CASSQRKGLTQETQYF. The DNA for the CDR3 is TGTGCCAGCAGCCAAAGGAAAGGACTAACCCAAGAGACCCAGTACTTC. Looking up the rest from reference TRBV14 and TRBJ2-5 gives the full variable domain: EAGVTQFPSHSVIEKGQTVTLRCDPISGHDNLYWYRRVMGKEIKFLLHFVKESKQDESGMPNNRFLAERTGGTYSTLKVQPAELEDSGVYFCASSQRKGLTQETQYFGPGTRLLVL.

The rearrangement joins TRBV4-1 to TRBJ2-5; 9 positions match TRBD2. The CDR3 loop spans 15 amino acids. Germline loops: CDR1 MGHRA, CDR2 YSYEKL. V was clipped by 4 bases and J by 2 bases; unmatched bases: 5. CDR3 sequence reads: CASSREAGGQETQYF. CDR3 DNA sequence: TGCGCCAGCAGCCGGGAAGCGGGGGGACAAGAGACCCAGTACTTC.

The chain recombines TRBV2 with TRBJ1-1; D is possibly TRBD1 (6 bases). Germline V gives CDR1 SNHLY, CDR2 FYNNEI. This CDR3 comprises 16 residues. Trimming removed 6 bases at V and 3 bases at J, with 20 bases between. For the CDR3, the DNA is TGTGCCAGCAGGCTACAGGGCCAACGGCGAGACACTGAAGCTTTCTTT. Encoded protein: CASRLQGQRRDTEAFF. Supplemented by reference TRBV2 and TRBJ1-1, the full variable domain reads EPEVTQTPSHQVTQMGQEVILRCVPISNHLYFYWYRQILGQKVEFLVSFYNNEISEKSEIFDDQFSVERPDGSNFTLKIRSTKLEDSAMYFCASRLQGQRRDTEAFFGQGTRLTVV.

The chain recombines TRBV10-3 with TRBJ2-7; a possible D gene is TRBD1 (5 bases). Trimming removed 5 bases at V and 5 bases at J, with 10 bases between. Germline CDR1 reads ENHRY; CDR2 reads SYGVKD. This CDR3 spans 12 amino acids. The CDR3 sequence: CAISQDRDEQYF. For the CDR3, the DNA is TGTGCCATCAGTCAAGACAGAGACGAGCAGTACTTC.

V is TRBV29-1 and J is TRBJ1-1; D gene uncertain. The V gene lost 6 bases and the J gene lost 2 bases, with 19 bases spanning the gap. The CDR3 consists of 15 residues. The germline V gene encodes CDR1 SQVTM and CDR2 ANQGSEA. Here the CDR3 reads CSVKGVRSLNTEAFF. In DNA form, the CDR3 reads TGCAGCGTCAAAGGTGTGAGGTCCCTTAACACTGAAGCTTTCTTT.

The chain has TRBV7-2 and TRBJ1-2; D perhaps matches TRBD1 (5 bases). Germline lookup yields CDR1 SGHTA and CDR2 FQGNSA. Trimming took off 3 bases at V and 0 bases at J, with 8 bases between the two ends. The CDR3 spans 14 residues. CDR3 region: CASSFAGPNYGYTF. The CDR3 DNA is TGTGCCAGCAGCTTTGCAGGGCCTAACTATGGCTACACCTTC.

The chain uses TRBV6-5 and TRBJ2-5; TRBD1 matches at 9 bases. With 7 bases clipped from V and 4 bases from J, the junction kept 10 bases outside the gene matches. CDR3 length: 15 residues. The germline V gene has CDR1 MNHEY and CDR2 SVGAGI. This CDR3 is CASKRTGVEVETQYF. In DNA form, the CDR3 reads TGTGCCAGCAAACGGACAGGGGTGGAGGTAGAGACCCAGTACTTC.

This clone turned up a few times. The chain couples TRBV7-2 to TRBJ1-5, with D unclear. Germline V gives CDR1 SGHTA, CDR2 FQGNSA. The CDR3 runs to 15 residues. Trimming shortened V by 6 bases and J by 3 bases, and 15 bases separated the two germline ends. The CDR3 region is CASRASGLFNQPQHF. The CDR3, as DNA: TGTGCCAGCAGGGCCTCAGGCCTTTTCAATCAGCCCCAGCATTTT. Full variable domain (remainder filled in from reference TRBV7-2 and TRBJ1-5): GAGVSQSPSNKVTEKGKDVELRCDPISGHTALYWYRQSLGQGLEFLIYFQGNSAPDKSGLPSDRFSAERTGGSVSTLTIQRTQQEDSAVYLCASRASGLFNQPQHFGDGTRLSIL.

J is TRBJ2-7 and V is TRBV19; D perhaps matches TRBD2 (5 bases). With 1 base removed from V and 5 bases from J, the gap between germline ends came to 15 bases. The germline V gene encodes CDR1 LNHDA and CDR2 SQIVND (reference sequence). The CDR3 has 15 residues. CDR3 residues: CASSIAEPLGNEQYF. The CDR3 bases are TGTGCCAGTAGTATAGCTGAACCCCTCGGGAACGAGCAGTACTTC.

The chain joins TRBV7-2 to TRBJ1-2, with D perhaps matching TRBD1 (5 bases). The CDR3 covers 12 residues. Trimming stripped 5 bases from V and 5 bases from J, with 9 bases between. The germline V gene has CDR1 SGHTA and CDR2 FQGNSA. CDR3 protein: CASSLGGYGYTF. CDR3 DNA: TGTGCCAGCAGCCTGGGGGGGTATGGCTACACCTTC.

The chain uses TRBV10-3 and TRBJ2-3; 14 positions agree with TRBD2. From germline, CDR1 is ENHRY and CDR2 SYGVKD. This CDR3 region has 17 residues. V lost 2 bases, J lost 0 bases, and 1 base stayed unmatched. The CDR3 DNA reads TGTGCCATCAGTGAGGGGACTAGCGGGGGAAGCACAGATACGCAGTATTTT. It encodes CAISEGTSGGSTDTQYF.

The chain combines TRBV6-5 with TRBJ1-2; the match to TRBD1 covers 10 bases. The CDR3 loop spans 16 amino acids. Germline V gives CDR1 MNHEY, CDR2 SVGAGI. The V and J ends lost 0 bases and 7 bases, in that order; junction bases with no gene match: 8. CDR3 bases: TGTGCCAGCAGTTACTCATGGGATAGGACAGGGGGTGGCTACACCTTC. This encodes CASSYSWDRTGGGYTF.

The chain carries TRBV9 and TRBJ2-2; TRBD1 matches at 7 bases. This CDR3 is built from 16 residues. Trimming cost V 0 bases and J 4 bases; bases outside gene matches: 6. The germline CDR1 and CDR2 sequences are SGDLS and YYNGEE. The CDR3 loop reads CASSVDDRAFTGELFF. The CDR3 DNA reads as TGTGCCAGCAGCGTAGATGACAGGGCCTTCACCGGGGAGCTGTTTTTT.

This clone was picked up one time. This chain uses TRBV28 with TRBJ1-5; TRBD1 matches at 9 bases. V lost 6 bases to trimming and J lost 4 bases; unmatched junction nucleotides: 7. Germline V lookup: CDR1 MDHEN, CDR2 SYDVKM. The CDR3 contains 15 residues. CDR3 nucleotide sequence: TGTGCCAGCAGCACACAGGGGGCCGGTAATCAGCCCCAGCATTTT. Residues: CASSTQGAGNQPQHF.

This clone was picked up one time. The chain couples TRBV6-1 to TRBJ1-3; D remains ambiguous. This CDR3 is built from 14 residues. Germline values: CDR1 MNHNS, CDR2 SASEGT. Trimming removed 4 bases from V and 4 bases from J, with 11 bases in between. DNA for the CDR3: TGTGCCAGCAGTGGGGAGTCACCGGGAAACACCATATATTTT. This gives the protein CASSGESPGNTIYF.

The chain uses TRBV5-1 and TRBJ2-3; 7 bases line up with TRBD1. The CDR3 runs to 16 residues. Germline V gene sequence: CDR1 SGHRS, CDR2 YFSETQ. With 0 bases clipped from V and 2 bases from J, the junction kept 6 bases outside the gene matches. DNA of the CDR3: TGCGCCAGCAGCTTGGATGGGACAGCAACCACAGATACGCAGTATTTT. This gives the protein CASSLDGTATTDTQYF.